This TCR beta chain was profiled in a study of T cells in Graves' hyperthyroidism and ophthalmopathy. As for the study in general: At initial diagnosis, before any treatment had begun, peripheral blood was obtained.

The V gene's germline CDR1 is MNHEY and CDR2 SVGEGT. The V gene lost 5 bases and the J gene lost 1 base, with 11 bases spanning the gap. This CDR3 spans 14 amino acids. Amplified regions were TCR beta CDR3 sequences from RNA transcripts. TCR CDR3 underwent first-round RT-PCR with the HTBI primer set. TCRdb reprocessed the multiplex PCR reads via MiXCR and lists one record per CDR3 protein. The sample lists 350,000 to 400,000 distinct CDR3 sequences, about a fifth occurring once. Hyperthyroidism was newly diagnosed in patients aged 18 to 65 (duration under 2 months). Study-level points and caveats: Among clonotypes expanded in thyroid above 0.001, most were also found in blood.

This clonotype was observed a few times. Its antigen is still unknown. The receptor's source is a woman aged 18-30 years with Graves' hyperthyroidism. Sequencing was performed on blood. This chain connects TRBV6-2 or TRBV6-3 to TRBJ1-1, with a possible D match to TRBD1 (5 bases). The CDR3, as DNA: TGTGCCAGCAGTCCGCGGGGACGGAACACTGAAGCTTTCTTT. Amino acids: CASSPRGRNTEAFF.